This TCR beta chain comes out of a study of memory CD4+ T cells and cytomegalovirus serostatus. General study points: Suggested: most of the CMV-linked TCR signature lies in CD4+ memory cells.

A remark on this clone: Its target is unknown.

The sort gate was single viable CD3+CD4+CD8-CD45RO+ cells for memory CD4+ T cells. CD4+ T cells were isolated by positive magnetic selection. Sequencing used immunoSEQ multiplex PCR; TCRdb keeps in-frame clones, though not all of them. The table lists about 54,000 clones, over 65% of them singletons. V dropped 4 bases and J dropped 4 bases, with 13 bases sitting between them. This CDR3 contains 14 residues. Looked up from germline, CDR1 is SGHRS and CDR2 is YFSETQ. This sequence originates from an adult in good health and CMV-seropositive. The sequencing sample was made of memory CD4+ T cells from blood. The chain links TRBV5-1 to TRBJ2-3, with D possibly matching TRBD1 (6 bases). CDR3 nucleotide sequence: TGCGCCAGCAGCCCTACTGGGGGCCCAGATACGCAGTATTTT. Its translation is CASSPTGGPDTQYF.